This is a list of T cell receptor beta chains from one sample in a study of patients and donors after allogeneic stem cell transplantation. TCRdb called the RT-PCR reads again in MiXCR, with one record for every CDR3 protein. The sample contains about 400,000 distinct CDR3 sequences, roughly 17% of which appear only once. Sequenced material: blood, either unsorted or a sorted T cell fraction (not recorded which). These receptors all stem from a human donor who was either an allogeneic HSCT recipient or a stem cell or donor lymphocyte infusion donor (not recorded which). It is not recorded whose cells these are; they may come from a transplant donor. Each CDR3 is given with its conserved first and last residue. Fields, in order: CDR3 DNA, CDR3 protein, V gene, D gene, clone size, J gene. D genes are given only for firm matches. Only part of the rows carry a size: once, few, many, or a class if the clone is expanded.

DNA: TGTGCCAGCAGCTTATATCTAAGGGGAAAACCCTACGAGCAGTACTTC; CDR3: CASSLYLRGKPYEQYF; V: TRBV7-9; D: -; size: many; J: TRBJ2-7
DNA: TGTGCCAGCAGCTTATGGGGGACAGGGCTATGCGAGCAGTACTTC; CDR3: CASSLWGTGLCEQYF; V: TRBV13; D: TRBD1; size: -; J: TRBJ2-7
DNA: TGTGCCAGCAGCTTAGAGAGGGCCACTGAAGCTTTCTTT; CDR3: CASSLERATEAFF; V: TRBV7-7; D: -; size: -; J: TRBJ1-1
DNA: TGTGCCACCAGTGAACCTGGACAGGGGTCCTACAATGAGCAGTTCTTC; CDR3: CATSEPGQGSYNEQFF; V: TRBV24-1; D: TRBD1; size: -; J: TRBJ2-1
DNA: TGTGCCAGCAGCTTAGAAAGCGGGAGGGCCATAGAGACCCAGTACTTC; CDR3: CASSLESGRAIETQYF; V: TRBV11-2; D: TRBD2; size: few; J: TRBJ2-5
DNA: TGCGCCAGCAGCTTGGAGTCAGGCCACAATGAGCAGTTCTTC; CDR3: CASSLESGHNEQFF; V: TRBV5-1; D: -; size: few; J: TRBJ2-1
DNA: TGTGCCAGCAGTTTAGAGGGGCGCCAGCCCCAGCATTTT; CDR3: CASSLEGRQPQHF; V: TRBV12-3/TRBV12-4; D: -; size: -; J: TRBJ1-5
DNA: TGCAGTGCAGCAGGACCGAACACTGAAGCTTTCTTT; CDR3: CSAAGPNTEAFF; V: TRBV20-1; D: -; size: few; J: TRBJ1-1
DNA: TGCAGTGTCTTTCTCGTTCGTGGCTACACCTTC; CDR3: CSVFLVRGYTF; V: TRBV20-1; D: -; size: -; J: TRBJ1-2
DNA: TGCAGTGCTAGAGTCCAACTCGGTACGCAGTATTTT; CDR3: CSARVQLGTQYF; V: TRBV20-1; D: -; size: few; J: TRBJ2-3
DNA: TGTGCCAGCAGCCTGGTGGACGGGGAGCTGTTTTTT; CDR3: CASSLVDGELFF; V: TRBV12-3/TRBV12-4; D: -; size: many; J: TRBJ2-2
DNA: TGTGCCAGCAGCTCCCGGACAGGGGAAGTCTATGGCTACACCTTC; CDR3: CASSSRTGEVYGYTF; V: TRBV7-2; D: TRBD1; size: -; J: TRBJ1-2
DNA: TGTGCCAGCAGCTTGGAAGGGACACGGGCAGGGGTTGAGCAGTTCTTC; CDR3: CASSLEGTRAGVEQFF; V: TRBV11-2; D: -; size: few; J: TRBJ2-1
DNA: TGCGCCAGCAGCCAAGGCAGACAGGGGGCCAAGACTGAAGCTTTCTTT; CDR3: CASSQGRQGAKTEAFF; V: TRBV4-1; D: TRBD1; size: -; J: TRBJ1-1
DNA: TGTGCCAGCAGCTTCCTAGCGGTCGACACCGGGGAGCTGTTTTTT; CDR3: CASSFLAVDTGELFF; V: TRBV3-1; D: TRBD2; size: -; J: TRBJ2-2